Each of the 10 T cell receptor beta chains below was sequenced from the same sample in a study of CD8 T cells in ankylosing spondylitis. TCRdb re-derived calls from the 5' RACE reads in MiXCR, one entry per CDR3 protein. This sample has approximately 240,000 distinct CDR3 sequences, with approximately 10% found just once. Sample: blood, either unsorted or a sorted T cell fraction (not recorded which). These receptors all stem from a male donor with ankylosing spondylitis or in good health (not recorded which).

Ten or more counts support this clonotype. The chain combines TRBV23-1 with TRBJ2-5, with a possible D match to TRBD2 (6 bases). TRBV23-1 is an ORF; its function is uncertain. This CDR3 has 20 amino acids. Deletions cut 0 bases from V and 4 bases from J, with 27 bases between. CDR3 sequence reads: CASSQSRPTRAMGGSETQYF. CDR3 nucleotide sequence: TGCGCCAGCAGTCAATCGCGCCCGACTAGGGCGATGGGAGGCTCAGAGACCCAGTACTTC.

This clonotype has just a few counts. In DNA form, the CDR3 reads TGTGCCAGCAGTTTATTAGGACCAGACACCGGGGAGCTGTTTTTT. Protein product: CASSLLGPDTGELFF. The chain recombines TRBV12-3 or TRBV12-4 with TRBJ2-2; D not resolved. Trimming shortened V by 2 bases and J by 3 bases, and 10 bases separated the two germline ends. CDR3 size: 15 residues.

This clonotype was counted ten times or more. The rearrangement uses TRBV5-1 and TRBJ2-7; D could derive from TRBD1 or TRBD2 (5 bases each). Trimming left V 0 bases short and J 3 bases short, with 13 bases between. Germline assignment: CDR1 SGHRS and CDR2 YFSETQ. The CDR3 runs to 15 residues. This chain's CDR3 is CASSLGSGGGYEQYF. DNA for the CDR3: TGCGCCAGCAGCTTGGGTTCCGGTGGGGGCTACGAGCAGTACTTC.

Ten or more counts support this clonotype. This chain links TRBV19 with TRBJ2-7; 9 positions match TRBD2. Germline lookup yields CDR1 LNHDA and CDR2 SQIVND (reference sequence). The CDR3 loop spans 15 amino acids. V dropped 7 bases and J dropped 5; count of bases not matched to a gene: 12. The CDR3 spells CASTAGGGRWDEQYF. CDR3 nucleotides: TGTGCCAGTACCGCGGGAGGGGGCCGGTGGGACGAGCAGTACTTC.

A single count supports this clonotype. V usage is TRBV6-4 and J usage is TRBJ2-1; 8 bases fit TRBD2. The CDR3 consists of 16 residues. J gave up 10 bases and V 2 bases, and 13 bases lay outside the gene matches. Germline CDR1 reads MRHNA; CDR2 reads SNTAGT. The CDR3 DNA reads TGTGCCAGCAGTGACCGTAGGGCTAGCGGGCCTACGGAGCAGTTCTTC. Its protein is CASSDRRASGPTEQFF.

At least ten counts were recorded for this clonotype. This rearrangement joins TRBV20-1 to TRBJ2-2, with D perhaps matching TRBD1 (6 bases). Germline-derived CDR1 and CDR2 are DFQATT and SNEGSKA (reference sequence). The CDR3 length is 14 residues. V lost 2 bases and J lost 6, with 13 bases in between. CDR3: CSARTAQGSGELFF. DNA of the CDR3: TGCAGTGCTAGAACAGCCCAGGGGTCCGGGGAGCTGTTTTTT.

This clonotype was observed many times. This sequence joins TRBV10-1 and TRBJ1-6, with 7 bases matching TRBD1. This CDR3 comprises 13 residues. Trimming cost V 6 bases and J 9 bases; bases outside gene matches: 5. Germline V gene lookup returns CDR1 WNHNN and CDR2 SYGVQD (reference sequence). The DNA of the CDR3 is TGCGCCAGCAGCCCCGGGACAGTTTCACCCCTCCACTTT. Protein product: CASSPGTVSPLHF.

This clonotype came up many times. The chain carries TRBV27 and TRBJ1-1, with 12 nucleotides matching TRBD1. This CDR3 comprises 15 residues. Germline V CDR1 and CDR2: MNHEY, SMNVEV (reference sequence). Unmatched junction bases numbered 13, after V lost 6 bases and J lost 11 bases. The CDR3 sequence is CASRHTGTGGDWAFF. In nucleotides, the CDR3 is TGTGCCAGCAGACACACCGGGACAGGGGGCGACTGGGCTTTCTTT.

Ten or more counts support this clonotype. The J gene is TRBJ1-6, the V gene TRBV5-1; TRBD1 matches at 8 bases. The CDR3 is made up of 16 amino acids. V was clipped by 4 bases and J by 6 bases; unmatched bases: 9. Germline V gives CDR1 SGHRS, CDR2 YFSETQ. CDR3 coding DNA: TGCGCCAGCAGCCCCACGACAGGGGCTCGTAATTCACCCCTCCACTTT. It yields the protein CASSPTTGARNSPLHF.

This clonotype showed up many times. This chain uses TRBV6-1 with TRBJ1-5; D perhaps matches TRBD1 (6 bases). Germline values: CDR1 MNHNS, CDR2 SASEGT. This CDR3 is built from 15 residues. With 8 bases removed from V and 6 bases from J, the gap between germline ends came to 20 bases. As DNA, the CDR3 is TGTGCCAGCTTCGAGAGGGGGATCATGGGTCAGCCCCAGCATTTT. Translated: CASFERGIMGQPQHF.